This is a list of T cell receptor beta chains from one sample in a study of shared clonotypes between healthy human individuals. The table came from immunoSEQ multiplex PCR; TCRdb's copy has only in-frame clones and leaves some out. The top ten hold over 0.8% of the sample, which has about a million clones, approximately 77% seen once. Sequenced: memory CD4+ T cells from PBMCs. The receptors come from a man aged 18 to 30 in good health. Some clones in this sample may be carry-over from other donors' samples. CDR3s include the opening cysteine and the closing phenylalanine or tryptophan. D genes are given only for firm matches. Size is omitted from some rows. Given values are once, few, many or a class for expanded clones.

TRBJ2-7 - - TRBV10-3 TGTGCCACCTCGGAGGGAAACTACGAGCAGTACTTC CATSEGNYEQYF
TRBJ2-4 - TRBD2 TRBV30 TGTGCCTGGAGTGTTCTCGTTGGGGGGACTATAGCCAAAAACATTCAGTACTTC CAWSVLVGGTIAKNIQYF
TRBJ2-5 - - TRBV27 TGTGCCAGCAGTCAGACTTGGGGGACCCTCGAAGAGCAGTACTTC CASSQTWGTLEEQYF
TRBJ2-2 - - TRBV6-6 TGTGCCAGCAGAAGAGCCAGGGGTGCCACCGGGGAGCTGTTTTTT CASRRARGATGELFF
TRBJ1-5 many - TRBV30 TGTGCCTGGAGTGTAGGAGGTTTGAACCAGCATTTT CAWSVGGLNQHF
TRBJ2-5 - - TRBV9 TGTGCCAGCAGCGTAGGGAGCCAGGGTGGGACCCAGTACTTC CASSVGSQGGTQYF
TRBJ1-1 few - TRBV10-3 TGTGCCATCAGTGAACAGGGCCAGAACACTGAAGCTTTCTTT CAISEQGQNTEAFF
TRBJ2-7 - TRBD1 TRBV28 TGTGCCAGCAGTTTATTAAACGATTGGACAGGGCTTACCTACGAGCAGTACTTC CASSLLNDWTGLTYEQYF
TRBJ2-1 - TRBD2 TRBV14 TGTGCCAGCAGCCGACTAGCGGGGAGATACAATGAGCAGTTCTTC CASSRLAGRYNEQFF
TRBJ2-7 few TRBD1 TRBV5-4 TGTGCCAGCAGCTTCACAGGGGGCGAGTACGAGCAGTACTTC CASSFTGGEYEQYF
TRBJ1-4 - TRBD1 TRBV18 TGTGCCAGCTCACCAGGACAGGGTAATGAAAAACTGTTTTTT CASSPGQGNEKLFF
TRBJ2-3 - - TRBV4-1 TGCGCCAGCAGCCAAGGACAGTTTCCCACAGATACGCAGTATTTT CASSQGQFPTDTQYF
TRBJ2-4 - - TRBV7-9 TGTGCCAGCAGCTTAGGCCCGAGCTCCGGGCCAGCCAAAAACATTCAGTACTTC CASSLGPSSGPAKNIQYF
TRBJ1-2 - - TRBV27 TGTGCCAGCAGTTTTAGGGCCTCCTATGGCTACACCTTC CASSFRASYGYTF
TRBJ1-2 - TRBD1 TRBV28 TGTGCCAGCAGTTCGGGACAGGTGATCTATGGCTACACCTTC CASSSGQVIYGYTF
TRBJ2-4 - - TRBV2 TGTGCCAGCAGGGACACAGTACTAGCCAAAAACATTCAGTACTTC CASRDTVLAKNIQYF
TRBJ2-5 many - TRBV10-3 TGTGCCACCAAAGCGACAGGAGCCCAAGAGACCCAGTACTTC CATKATGAQETQYF
TRBJ2-1 once TRBD1 TRBV28 TGTGCCAGCAGTCACGCACAGGGGGCTAGGCGTAAGAACAATGAGCAGTTCTTC CASSHAQGARRKNNEQFF
TRBJ1-5 once - TRBV5-1 TGCGCCAGCAGCTTGGAGGGCCACAGGACCGGTCAGCCCCAGCATTTT CASSLEGHRTGQPQHF
TRBJ2-3 - - TRBV19 TGTGCCAGTGGGACACGCTACACAGATACGCAGTATTTT CASGTRYTDTQYF
TRBJ2-2 - - TRBV7-9 TGTGCCAGCAGCCCGAGCAGTTACAACACCGGGGAGCTGTTTTTT CASSPSSYNTGELFF
TRBJ2-1 - TRBD2 TRBV27 TGTGCCAGCAGTCCCAGACTAGCGGGAGGGTATTACAATGAGCAGTTCTTC CASSPRLAGGYYNEQFF
TRBJ2-1 - TRBD2 TRBV28 TGTGCCAGCAGTGACGGACTAGCGGGCTCCTACAATGAGCAGTTCTTC CASSDGLAGSYNEQFF
TRBJ1-5 once - TRBV7-2 TGTGCCAGCAGCTTATGGATTCGTACTGGAGATCAGCCCCAGCATTTT CASSLWIRTGDQPQHF
TRBJ1-1 - TRBD1 TRBV18 TGTGCCAGCTCAGAAGGACAGGGGTTCACTGAAGCTTTCTTT CASSEGQGFTEAFF
TRBJ2-7 - TRBD2 TRBV5-4 TGTGCCAGCAGCCCTGGGACTAGCGGGAGTCTCCACGAGCAGTACTTC CASSPGTSGSLHEQYF
TRBJ2-1 many - TRBV2 TGTGCCAGCAGTGGGGGGTATATGGCAAGCTCCTACAATGAGCAGTTCTTC CASSGGYMASSYNEQFF
TRBJ1-2 few - TRBV30 TGTGCCTGGAGTAGGGCTAACTATGGCTACACCTTC CAWSRANYGYTF
TRBJ2-1 - TRBD2 TRBV6-1 TGTGCCAGCAGTGGGATAGCGGGAGACAATGAGCAGTTCTTC CASSGIAGDNEQFF
TRBJ2-5 - TRBD1 TRBV7-9 TGTGCCAGCAGCTTAGGGTTAGGGGGCTATCAAGAGACCCAGTACTTC CASSLGLGGYQETQYF
TRBJ1-4 - - TRBV9 TGTGCCAGCGGGCCGACGGGGATGAATGAAAAACTGTTTTTT CASGPTGMNEKLFF
TRBJ2-3 - - TRBV7-2 TGTGCCAGCAGCTTAGGGACTACCCCCGATACGCAGTATTTT CASSLGTTPDTQYF
TRBJ1-4 - - TRBV19 TGTGCCAGTAGTTCCCTCCCCGGGACGAAGGATGAAAAACTGTTTTTT CASSSLPGTKDEKLFF
TRBJ2-1 - TRBD2 TRBV11-3 TGTGCCAGCAGCCCGAAAACTAGCGGGAGGTACAATGAGCAGTTCTTC CASSPKTSGRYNEQFF
TRBJ2-1 - TRBD1 TRBV19 TGTGCCAGTAGTTTCGGGACAGGGTTGGAGCAGTTCTTC CASSFGTGLEQFF
TRBJ1-4 - TRBD1 TRBV2 TGTGCCAGCACCGACCGGACAGGGATTAATGAAAAACTGTTTTTT CASTDRTGINEKLFF
TRBJ1-1 - - TRBV11-2 TGTGCCAGCAGCTTAATCCCAGGGTGGACTGAAGCTTTCTTT CASSLIPGWTEAFF
TRBJ2-7 - - TRBV11-2 TGTGCCAGCAGCTCATCTGGCGGCTACGAGCAGTACTTC CASSSSGGYEQYF
TRBJ1-2 few TRBD1 TRBV5-6 TGTGCCAGCAGCTCGGGACAGGGGAGTGGCTACACCTTC CASSSGQGSGYTF
TRBJ2-7 - TRBD1 TRBV7-9 TGTGCCAGCAGCTTATTTCAGGGGGCGCGGGAGCAGTACTTC CASSLFQGAREQYF
TRBJ1-5 few - TRBV5-6 TGTGCCAGCAGCTTGGCCATCGGAACAGGCAATCAGCCCCAGCATTTT CASSLAIGTGNQPQHF
TRBJ2-3 - - TRBV5-1 TGCGCCAGCAGCTTGGAATCCGGACCCACAGATACGCAGTATTTT CASSLESGPTDTQYF
TRBJ2-7 - TRBD1 TRBV7-8 TGTGCCAGCAGCTTAGGCGGACAGGCGGACGAGCAGTACTTC CASSLGGQADEQYF
TRBJ1-2 - TRBD1 TRBV27 TGTGCCAGCTCCCGGAGAACCTCCGGGGACAGGGTAGGCTATGGCTACACCTTC CASSRRTSGDRVGYGYTF
TRBJ1-1 - - TRBV28 TGTGCCAGCACCCAAGGCGGGATGAACACTGAAGCTTTCTTT CASTQGGMNTEAFF
TRBJ2-1 - - TRBV28 TGTGCCAGCAGTTTACAGGTCCCCAAGAATGAGCAGTTCTTC CASSLQVPKNEQFF
TRBJ2-1 few - TRBV6-1 TGTGCCAGCAGTGGGTGGGGACTGAGGGGGAGGGGCAATGAGCAGTTCTTC CASSGWGLRGRGNEQFF
TRBJ1-2 - - TRBV5-4 TGTGCCAGCAGCCAGGAACAGGCGTCTTATGGCTACACCTTC CASSQEQASYGYTF
TRBJ1-1 - TRBD1 TRBV19 TGTGCCAGTAGTACCAGGGACAGTTACACTGAAGCTTTCTTT CASSTRDSYTEAFF
TRBJ1-2 - TRBD1 TRBV28 TGTGCCAGCAGAAACGACAGGGCTGAGGGCTACACCTTC CASRNDRAEGYTF